This is a list of T cell receptor beta chains from one sample in a study of cytomegalovirus exposure and HLA in healthy donors. Only in-frame clones appear in the TCRdb table, and some are missing; sequencing was by immunoSEQ multiplex PCR. The data hold around 140,000 clones, with over 75% observed a single time. Sequencing was done on a sample of PBMCs. The receptors stem from a woman between 25 and 40 years old in good health and CMV-seronegative. The CDR3 runs from the conserved cysteine through the conserved F or W. The order of the fields is J gene, clone size, D gene, V gene, CDR3 protein, CDR3 DNA. The D gene is left open where the match is weak. The size entry is marked missing in some rows and otherwise reads once, few, many or a size class.

j_call: TRBJ2-5; clone_size: .; d_call: TRBD1; v_call: TRBV6-1; cdr3_aa: CASSEAGTGGTQYF; cdr3_nt: TGTGCCAGCAGTGAAGCCGGGACAGGGGGGACCCAGTACTTC
j_call: TRBJ2-5; clone_size: .; d_call: TRBD1; v_call: TRBV7-9; cdr3_aa: CASSLRGGQGPGETQYF; cdr3_nt: TGTGCCAGCAGCCTACGAGGGGGACAGGGCCCGGGAGAGACCCAGTACTTC
j_call: TRBJ1-2; clone_size: .; d_call: .; v_call: TRBV29-1; cdr3_aa: CSVGRAGAYYGYTF; cdr3_nt: TGCAGCGTTGGGCGGGCAGGGGCCTACTATGGCTACACCTTC
j_call: TRBJ2-5; clone_size: .; d_call: TRBD2; v_call: TRBV27; cdr3_aa: CASSLGLAGEETQYF; cdr3_nt: TGTGCCAGCAGCCTAGGACTAGCGGGAGAAGAGACCCAGTACTTC
j_call: TRBJ2-2; clone_size: .; d_call: TRBD2; v_call: TRBV2; cdr3_aa: CASNAGVNTGELFF; cdr3_nt: TGTGCCAGCAACGCGGGAGTAAATACCGGGGAGCTGTTTTTT
j_call: TRBJ2-1; clone_size: .; d_call: .; v_call: TRBV5-1; cdr3_aa: CASSPLQAYNEQFF; cdr3_nt: TGCGCCAGCAGCCCTTTACAGGCCTACAATGAGCAGTTCTTC
j_call: TRBJ1-3; clone_size: .; d_call: TRBD1; v_call: TRBV28; cdr3_aa: CASSYQTGGPGNTIYF; cdr3_nt: TGTGCCAGCAGTTATCAGACAGGGGGACCGGGAAACACCATATATTTT
j_call: TRBJ1-2; clone_size: .; d_call: .; v_call: TRBV19; cdr3_aa: CASSFRAAFDGYTF; cdr3_nt: TGTGCCAGTAGTTTCAGAGCGGCGTTTGATGGCTACACCTTC
j_call: TRBJ1-1; clone_size: .; d_call: .; v_call: TRBV7-9; cdr3_aa: CASRGQNTEAFF; cdr3_nt: TGTGCCAGCAGGGGACAGAACACTGAAGCTTTCTTT
j_call: TRBJ2-5; clone_size: .; d_call: .; v_call: TRBV19; cdr3_aa: CASSTRGLETQYF; cdr3_nt: TGTGCCAGTAGTACCCGGGGTCTAGAGACCCAGTACTTC
j_call: TRBJ2-7; clone_size: .; d_call: TRBD1; v_call: TRBV5-1; cdr3_aa: CASSPGQGNEQYF; cdr3_nt: TGCGCCAGCAGTCCTGGACAGGGCAACGAGCAGTACTTC
j_call: TRBJ2-7; clone_size: .; d_call: .; v_call: TRBV27; cdr3_aa: CASSGRGYEQYF; cdr3_nt: TGCGCCAGCAGCGGCAGGGGCTACGAGCAGTACTTC
j_call: TRBJ2-5; clone_size: .; d_call: .; v_call: TRBV30; cdr3_aa: CAWSVFRGIQETQYF; cdr3_nt: TGTGCCTGGAGTGTATTTAGGGGTATCCAAGAGACCCAGTACTTC
j_call: TRBJ2-1; clone_size: .; d_call: .; v_call: TRBV9; cdr3_aa: CASSPSGSSYNEQFF; cdr3_nt: TGTGCCAGCAGCCCGAGCGGTAGCTCCTACAATGAGCAGTTCTTC
j_call: TRBJ2-3; clone_size: .; d_call: TRBD2; v_call: TRBV4-1; cdr3_aa: CASSQDLSEGLAGGITDTQYF; cdr3_nt: TGCGCCAGCAGCCAAGATCTATCTGAAGGACTAGCGGGGGGAATCACAGATACGCAGTATTTT
j_call: TRBJ1-3; clone_size: once; d_call: .; v_call: TRBV11-2; cdr3_aa: CASSLDRVPGNTIYF; cdr3_nt: TGTGCCAGCAGCTTAGACAGGGTCCCTGGAAACACCATATATTTT
j_call: TRBJ2-1; clone_size: .; d_call: TRBD1; v_call: TRBV10-3; cdr3_aa: CASKDREIGNEQFF; cdr3_nt: TGTGCCTCAAAGGACAGGGAGATTGGCAATGAGCAGTTCTTC
j_call: TRBJ2-1; clone_size: .; d_call: TRBD2; v_call: TRBV27; cdr3_aa: CASSLAGGPEQFF; cdr3_nt: TGTGCCAGCAGTTTAGCGGGAGGGCCTGAGCAGTTCTTC
j_call: TRBJ2-3; clone_size: .; d_call: .; v_call: TRBV6-1; cdr3_aa: CASRRRDPSTDTQYF; cdr3_nt: TGTGCCAGCCGGCGGCGGGACCCTAGCACAGATACGCAGTATTTT
j_call: TRBJ1-3; clone_size: .; d_call: TRBD1; v_call: TRBV13; cdr3_aa: CASSFRTGGSGNTIYF; cdr3_nt: TGTGCCAGCAGCTTTCGGACAGGGGGCTCTGGAAACACCATATATTTT
j_call: TRBJ1-1; clone_size: .; d_call: .; v_call: TRBV15; cdr3_aa: CATADRLTEAFF; cdr3_nt: TGTGCCACCGCGGACAGACTCACTGAAGCTTTCTTT
j_call: TRBJ1-4; clone_size: .; d_call: .; v_call: TRBV6-6; cdr3_aa: CASSYDRNNEKLFF; cdr3_nt: TGTGCCAGCAGTTATGACAGAAATAATGAAAAACTGTTTTTT
j_call: TRBJ1-1; clone_size: .; d_call: .; v_call: TRBV5-8; cdr3_aa: CASSLFAGPNTEAFF; cdr3_nt: TGTGCCAGCAGCTTGTTCGCAGGGCCGAACACTGAAGCTTTCTTT
j_call: TRBJ2-1; clone_size: .; d_call: TRBD1; v_call: TRBV7-9; cdr3_aa: CASSLRSETGLETNEQFF; cdr3_nt: TGTGCCAGCAGCTTACGGAGCGAGACAGGGTTAGAGACCAATGAGCAGTTCTTC
j_call: TRBJ2-7; clone_size: .; d_call: .; v_call: TRBV5-1; cdr3_aa: CASSFSGYEQYF; cdr3_nt: TGCGCCAGCAGCTTCTCGGGGTACGAGCAGTACTTC
j_call: TRBJ1-1; clone_size: .; d_call: .; v_call: TRBV7-9; cdr3_aa: CASSPDLSPSEAFF; cdr3_nt: TGTGCCAGCAGCCCTGATCTTAGTCCCTCGGAAGCTTTCTTT
j_call: TRBJ2-1; clone_size: .; d_call: .; v_call: TRBV5-1; cdr3_aa: CASSFVASGQYEQFF; cdr3_nt: TGCGCCAGCAGCTTCGTCGCTAGTGGCCAATATGAGCAGTTCTTC
j_call: TRBJ1-3; clone_size: .; d_call: .; v_call: TRBV18; cdr3_aa: CASSPPQISGNTIYF; cdr3_nt: TGTGCCAGCTCACCACCGCAGATCTCTGGAAACACCATATATTTT
j_call: TRBJ2-3; clone_size: .; d_call: TRBD1; v_call: TRBV7-2; cdr3_aa: CASSLDRGLDTQYF; cdr3_nt: TGTGCCAGCAGCCTGGACAGGGGCCTGGATACGCAGTATTTT
j_call: TRBJ1-1; clone_size: few; d_call: .; v_call: TRBV2; cdr3_aa: CASRTGTKAFF; cdr3_nt: TGTGCCAGCAGGACCGGGACAAAAGCTTTCTTT
j_call: TRBJ1-1; clone_size: .; d_call: .; v_call: TRBV6-1; cdr3_aa: CASSEIAGRRTEAFF; cdr3_nt: TGTGCCAGCAGTGAAATAGCGGGGAGGAGAACTGAAGCTTTCTTT
j_call: TRBJ2-1; clone_size: .; d_call: TRBD2; v_call: TRBV28; cdr3_aa: CASGEGSVNYNEQFF; cdr3_nt: TGTGCCAGCGGGGAGGGGAGTGTAAACTACAATGAGCAGTTCTTC
j_call: TRBJ2-2; clone_size: .; d_call: TRBD1; v_call: TRBV9; cdr3_aa: CASRARDSNTGELFF; cdr3_nt: TGTGCCAGCAGAGCCCGGGACAGTAACACCGGGGAGCTGTTTTTT
j_call: TRBJ2-7; clone_size: .; d_call: TRBD2; v_call: TRBV10-3; cdr3_aa: CAISYGLAGGLTYEQYF; cdr3_nt: TGTGCCATCAGTTATGGACTAGCGGGGGGCCTTACCTACGAGCAGTACTTC
j_call: TRBJ2-7; clone_size: .; d_call: TRBD2; v_call: TRBV7-3; cdr3_aa: CASSLQAGGPVEQYF; cdr3_nt: TGTGCCAGCAGCTTACAGGCGGGAGGGCCGGTAGAGCAGTACTTC
j_call: TRBJ1-5; clone_size: .; d_call: .; v_call: TRBV6-1; cdr3_aa: CASSHRSSNQPQHF; cdr3_nt: TGTGCCAGCAGCCATAGGAGTAGCAATCAGCCCCAGCATTTT
j_call: TRBJ2-2; clone_size: .; d_call: TRBD1; v_call: TRBV19; cdr3_aa: CASSIIWTGTTGELFF; cdr3_nt: TGTGCCAGTAGTATAATCTGGACAGGGACCACCGGGGAGCTGTTTTTT
j_call: TRBJ1-1; clone_size: .; d_call: .; v_call: TRBV7-3; cdr3_aa: CASSPWGGRGSRLSQAFF; cdr3_nt: TGTGCCAGCAGCCCATGGGGCGGCAGGGGCTCAAGATTATCTCAAGCTTTCTTT
j_call: TRBJ1-3; clone_size: .; d_call: .; v_call: TRBV7-9; cdr3_aa: CASSAGGIRSSGNTIYF; cdr3_nt: TGTGCCAGCAGCGCAGGAGGCATTAGGAGCTCTGGAAACACCATATATTTT
j_call: TRBJ1-1; clone_size: .; d_call: .; v_call: TRBV6-6; cdr3_aa: CASRRGSNTEAFF; cdr3_nt: TGTGCCAGCAGAAGGGGATCGAACACTGAAGCTTTCTTT